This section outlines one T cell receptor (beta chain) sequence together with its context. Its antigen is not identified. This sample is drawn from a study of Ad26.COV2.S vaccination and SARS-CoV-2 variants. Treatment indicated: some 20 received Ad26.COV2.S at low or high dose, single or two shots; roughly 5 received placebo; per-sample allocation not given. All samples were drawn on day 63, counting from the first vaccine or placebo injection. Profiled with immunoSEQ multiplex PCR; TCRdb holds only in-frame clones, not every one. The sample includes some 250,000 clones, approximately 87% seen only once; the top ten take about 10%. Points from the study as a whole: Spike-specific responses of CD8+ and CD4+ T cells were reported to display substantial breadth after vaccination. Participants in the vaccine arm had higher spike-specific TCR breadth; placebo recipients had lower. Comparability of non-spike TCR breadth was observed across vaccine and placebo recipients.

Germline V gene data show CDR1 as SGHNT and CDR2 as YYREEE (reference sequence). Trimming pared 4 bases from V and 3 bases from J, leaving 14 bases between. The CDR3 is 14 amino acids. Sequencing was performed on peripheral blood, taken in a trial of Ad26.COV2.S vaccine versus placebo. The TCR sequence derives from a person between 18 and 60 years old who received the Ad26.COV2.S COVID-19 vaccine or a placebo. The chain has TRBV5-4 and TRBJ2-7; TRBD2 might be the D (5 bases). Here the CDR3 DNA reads TGTGCCAGCAGCGTAGCGATCCCAGGCTACGAGCAGTACTTC. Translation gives CASSVAIPGYEQYF.